These T cell receptor beta chains were read from a single sample in a study of T cell changes during pregnancy in multiple sclerosis. This table comes from immunoSEQ multiplex PCR, and its TCRdb copy is limited to in-frame clones, with some not included. The sample has 60,000 or so clones, 92% seen once. The specimen comprised peripheral blood, sampled in the first trimester of pregnancy. These receptors originate from a female donor with multiple sclerosis, enrolled in a pregnancy study. Both conserved end residues are part of each CDR3. A D gene is named only where the DNA matches it firmly. Clone size is given for some rows only: seen once, a few or many times, or a class if the clone is expanded.

CDR3 protein: CARSDYFHGTGGVSGANVLTF
CDR3 DNA: TGTGCCAGAAGCGATTATTTTCATGGGACAGGGGGAGTCTCTGGGGCCAACGTCCTGACTTTC
V gene: TRBV5-3
CDR3 length: 21
D gene: TRBD1
J gene: TRBJ2-6
clone size: NA

CDR3 protein: CASSVGARGGAFNEQFF
CDR3 DNA: TGTGCCAGCAGCGTAGGGGCTAGGGGCGGGGCCTTCAATGAGCAGTTCTTC
V gene: TRBV9
CDR3 length: 17
D gene: NA
J gene: TRBJ2-1
clone size: NA

CDR3 protein: CASSLLVAGTTDTQYF
CDR3 DNA: TGTGCCAGCAGCTTATTAGTAGCGGGGACCACAGATACGCAGTATTTT
V gene: TRBV7-2
CDR3 length: 16
D gene: TRBD2
J gene: TRBJ2-3
clone size: NA

CDR3 protein: CASGLVLSGEAFF
CDR3 DNA: TGTGCTAGTGGTTTGGTACTATCTGGGGAAGCTTTCTTT
V gene: TRBV12-5
CDR3 length: 13
D gene: NA
J gene: TRBJ1-1
clone size: NA

CDR3 protein: CSGHGGPGELFF
CDR3 DNA: TGCAGCGGCCACGGGGGTCCCGGGGAGCTGTTTTTT
V gene: TRBV29-1
CDR3 length: 12
D gene: NA
J gene: TRBJ2-2
clone size: NA

CDR3 protein: CASSLGKRQGGIYGYTF
CDR3 DNA: TGTGCCAGCAGCTTAGGCAAACGACAGGGCGGAATATATGGCTACACCTTC
V gene: TRBV7-9
CDR3 length: 17
D gene: TRBD1
J gene: TRBJ1-2
clone size: NA

CDR3 protein: CASSLARGPQNIQYF
CDR3 DNA: TGTGCCAGCAGCTTAGCCCGGGGTCCACAAAACATTCAGTACTTC
V gene: TRBV7-2
CDR3 length: 15
D gene: NA
J gene: TRBJ2-4
clone size: NA

CDR3 protein: CASSLRTGDTGELFF
CDR3 DNA: TGTGCCAGCAGCTTAAGGACAGGGGACACCGGGGAGCTGTTTTTT
V gene: TRBV11-3
CDR3 length: 15
D gene: TRBD1
J gene: TRBJ2-2
clone size: NA

CDR3 protein: CASSQAPTGDNEQFF
CDR3 DNA: TGTGCCAGCAGCCAAGCCCCGACAGGGGACAATGAGCAGTTCTTC
V gene: TRBV4-2
CDR3 length: 15
D gene: TRBD1
J gene: TRBJ2-1
clone size: once

CDR3 protein: CASSVGQASQGETQYF
CDR3 DNA: TGTGCCAGCAGCGTGGGACAGGCTTCGCAGGGGGAGACCCAGTACTTC
V gene: TRBV9
CDR3 length: 16
D gene: TRBD1
J gene: TRBJ2-5
clone size: NA

CDR3 protein: CASSLGLAGGNSYEQYF
CDR3 DNA: TGTGCCAGCAGCCTCGGACTAGCGGGGGGAAACTCCTACGAGCAGTACTTC
V gene: TRBV7-6
CDR3 length: 17
D gene: TRBD2
J gene: TRBJ2-7
clone size: NA

CDR3 protein: CASSESGGPGAFF
CDR3 DNA: TGCGCCAGCAGTGAGTCTGGGGGCCCTGGGGCTTTCTTT
V gene: TRBV10-2
CDR3 length: 13
D gene: NA
J gene: TRBJ1-1
clone size: few

CDR3 protein: CASSYGPGGPEDTQYF
CDR3 DNA: TGTGCCAGCAGTTACGGGCCGGGGGGGCCGGAAGATACGCAGTATTTT
V gene: TRBV6-5
CDR3 length: 16
D gene: TRBD2
J gene: TRBJ2-3
clone size: NA

CDR3 protein: CSVSEGAYGYTF
CDR3 DNA: TGCAGCGTTTCTGAGGGAGCCTATGGCTACACCTTC
V gene: TRBV29-1
CDR3 length: 12
D gene: NA
J gene: TRBJ1-2
clone size: NA

CDR3 protein: CASSQGGLSYNEQFF
CDR3 DNA: TGCGCCAGCAGCCAGGGGGGTCTTTCCTACAATGAGCAGTTCTTC
V gene: TRBV5-1
CDR3 length: 15
D gene: NA
J gene: TRBJ2-1
clone size: NA

CDR3 protein: CASSQETPTSRDYTF
CDR3 DNA: TGCGCCAGCAGCCAAGAAACCCCAACCTCGAGAGACTACACCTTC
V gene: TRBV4-1
CDR3 length: 15
D gene: NA
J gene: TRBJ1-2
clone size: NA

CDR3 protein: CASSQDEESNEQYF
CDR3 DNA: TGCGCCAGCAGCCAAGACGAGGAGTCGAACGAGCAGTACTTC
V gene: TRBV4-1
CDR3 length: 14
D gene: NA
J gene: TRBJ2-7
clone size: NA

CDR3 protein: CASIGTAAGELFF
CDR3 DNA: TGTGCCAGCATAGGGACAGCCGCCGGGGAGCTGTTTTTT
V gene: TRBV7-2
CDR3 length: 13
D gene: TRBD1
J gene: TRBJ2-2
clone size: NA

CDR3 protein: CASSSPAGYNSPLHF
CDR3 DNA: TGTGCCAGCAGTTCGCCTGCGGGGTATAATTCACCCCTCCACTTT
V gene: TRBV27
CDR3 length: 15
D gene: NA
J gene: TRBJ1-6
clone size: NA

CDR3 protein: CASSLLYGFENRSTGEAKNIQYF
CDR3 DNA: TGTGCCAGTAGTCTACTATATGGGTTCGAGAACAGGTCCACAGGGGAGGCCAAAAACATTCAGTACTTC
V gene: TRBV19
CDR3 length: 23
D gene: TRBD1
J gene: TRBJ2-4
clone size: NA

CDR3 protein: CASSPRGVTNEQFF
CDR3 DNA: TGCGCCAGCAGCCCTCGGGGAGTAACAAATGAGCAGTTCTTC
V gene: TRBV4-1
CDR3 length: 14
D gene: NA
J gene: TRBJ2-1
clone size: NA

CDR3 protein: CASRATEFLYEQYF
CDR3 DNA: TGTGCCAGCAGAGCCACAGAGTTCCTTTACGAGCAGTACTTC
V gene: TRBV6-6
CDR3 length: 14
D gene: NA
J gene: TRBJ2-7
clone size: NA

CDR3 protein: CASRRGGESSYEQYF
CDR3 DNA: TGTGCCAGCCGGAGGGGGGGAGAGAGCTCCTACGAGCAGTACTTC
V gene: TRBV6-5
CDR3 length: 15
D gene: NA
J gene: TRBJ2-7
clone size: once

CDR3 protein: CATSRSGSYEQYF
CDR3 DNA: TGTGCCACTAGCAGATCCGGGAGCTACGAGCAGTACTTC
V gene: TRBV7-9
CDR3 length: 13
D gene: NA
J gene: TRBJ2-7
clone size: NA

CDR3 protein: CASRNAQGVWYGYTF
CDR3 DNA: TGTGCCAGCAGGAACGCCCAGGGGGTTTGGTATGGCTACACCTTC
V gene: TRBV5-5
CDR3 length: 15
D gene: TRBD1
J gene: TRBJ1-2
clone size: NA

CDR3 protein: CASSLEGGRRSNYGYTF
CDR3 DNA: TGTGCCAGCAGCTTGGAAGGGGGCAGGCGGTCAAACTATGGCTACACCTTC
V gene: TRBV5-6
CDR3 length: 17
D gene: TRBD1
J gene: TRBJ1-2
clone size: NA

CDR3 protein: CASSAGQFNTEAFF
CDR3 DNA: TGTGCCAGCAGCGCGGGACAGTTCAACACTGAAGCTTTCTTT
V gene: TRBV5-6
CDR3 length: 14
D gene: TRBD1
J gene: TRBJ1-1
clone size: NA

CDR3 protein: CASSLDPPGGVQETQYF
CDR3 DNA: TGTGCCAGCAGCTTGGATCCTCCAGGAGGGGTCCAAGAGACCCAGTACTTC
V gene: TRBV5-5
CDR3 length: 17
D gene: NA
J gene: TRBJ2-5
clone size: NA

CDR3 protein: CAISAFIAGSTDTQYF
CDR3 DNA: TGTGCCATCAGTGCGTTCATAGCGGGGAGCACAGATACGCAGTATTTT
V gene: TRBV10-3
CDR3 length: 16
D gene: TRBD2
J gene: TRBJ2-3
clone size: NA

CDR3 protein: CASSSQGGYGYTF
CDR3 DNA: TGTGCCAGCAGCTCCCAAGGGGGCTATGGCTACACCTTC
V gene: TRBV5-4
CDR3 length: 13
D gene: NA
J gene: TRBJ1-2
clone size: NA

CDR3 protein: CASSALPLGSGAAYEQYF
CDR3 DNA: TGTGCCAGCAGCGCACTCCCTCTCGGGAGCGGGGCTGCCTACGAGCAGTACTTC
V gene: TRBV13
CDR3 length: 18
D gene: TRBD2
J gene: TRBJ2-7
clone size: NA

CDR3 protein: CASRVGGSYGYTF
CDR3 DNA: TGTGCCAGCAGGGTCGGGGGTAGCTATGGCTACACCTTC
V gene: TRBV6-1
CDR3 length: 13
D gene: NA
J gene: TRBJ1-2
clone size: NA

CDR3 protein: CASSPEAGHSTGELFF
CDR3 DNA: TGTGCCAGCAGCCCTGAGGCGGGGCATTCGACCGGGGAGCTGTTTTTT
V gene: TRBV4-2
CDR3 length: 16
D gene: NA
J gene: TRBJ2-2
clone size: NA

CDR3 protein: CSAARGETQYF
CDR3 DNA: TGCAGTGCTGCCCGGGGTGAGACCCAGTACTTC
V gene: TRBV20-1
CDR3 length: 11
D gene: NA
J gene: TRBJ2-5
clone size: NA

CDR3 protein: CASTKEDNYGYTF
CDR3 DNA: TGTGCCAGCACGAAGGAGGATAACTATGGCTACACCTTC
V gene: TRBV2
CDR3 length: 13
D gene: NA
J gene: TRBJ1-2
clone size: NA

CDR3 protein: CASSQDRGVGSGNTIYF
CDR3 DNA: TGCGCCAGCAGCCAAGATCGGGGGGTGGGCTCTGGAAACACCATATATTTT
V gene: TRBV4-3
CDR3 length: 17
D gene: NA
J gene: TRBJ1-3
clone size: NA

CDR3 protein: CASSGGDGIKDGYTF
CDR3 DNA: TGTGCCAGCAGCGGGGGGGACGGGATTAAGGATGGCTACACCTTC
V gene: TRBV5-4
CDR3 length: 15
D gene: NA
J gene: TRBJ1-2
clone size: NA

CDR3 protein: CASSIKSPEAFYNSPLHF
CDR3 DNA: TGTGCCAGTAGTATAAAGTCGCCGGAGGCCTTCTATAATTCACCCCTCCACTTT
V gene: TRBV19
CDR3 length: 18
D gene: NA
J gene: TRBJ1-6
clone size: NA

CDR3 protein: CASSGSTATNEKLFF
CDR3 DNA: TGTGCCAGCAGTGGATCGACAGCAACTAATGAAAAACTGTTTTTT
V gene: TRBV6-1
CDR3 length: 15
D gene: NA
J gene: TRBJ1-4
clone size: NA

CDR3 protein: CASSDGQGEGEKLFF
CDR3 DNA: TGTGCCAGCAGCGACGGACAGGGGGAGGGTGAAAAACTGTTTTTT
V gene: TRBV9
CDR3 length: 15
D gene: TRBD1
J gene: TRBJ1-4
clone size: NA

CDR3 protein: CASSVSGIPSGNTIYF
CDR3 DNA: TGTGCCAGCAGCGTCTCCGGGATTCCCTCTGGAAACACCATATATTTT
V gene: TRBV9
CDR3 length: 16
D gene: NA
J gene: TRBJ1-3
clone size: NA

CDR3 protein: CASSLQAYGYTF
CDR3 DNA: TGTGCCAGCAGTTTACAGGCGTATGGCTACACCTTC
V gene: TRBV28
CDR3 length: 12
D gene: NA
J gene: TRBJ1-2
clone size: NA

CDR3 protein: CASRSSPGRLAGGVQETQYF
CDR3 DNA: TGTGCCAGCAGGTCCTCGCCTGGGCGACTAGCGGGGGGGGTACAAGAGACCCAGTACTTC
V gene: TRBV7-6
CDR3 length: 20
D gene: TRBD2
J gene: TRBJ2-5
clone size: NA

CDR3 protein: CASSLVSGELFF
CDR3 DNA: TGTGCCAGCAGCTTAGTATCCGGGGAGCTGTTTTTT
V gene: TRBV13
CDR3 length: 12
D gene: NA
J gene: TRBJ2-2
clone size: NA

CDR3 protein: CASSPYAGTVKFF
CDR3 DNA: TGTGCCAGCAGCCCGTACGCCGGGACAGTCAAGTTCTTC
V gene: TRBV7-2
CDR3 length: 13
D gene: TRBD1
J gene: TRBJ2-1
clone size: NA